A single sample is the source of the 30 T cell receptor beta chains below, sequenced in a study of shared clonotypes between healthy human individuals. Naive CD8 isolation took CD45RO-negative cells positively selected for CCR7 and excluded terminally differentiated effector memory CD45RA+ cells. Some clones are missing from TCRdb's copy, which holds only in-frame ones; the method was immunoSEQ multiplex PCR. The repertoire includes some 800,000 clones, more than 85% of them detected once, and 24% sits in the top ten. The sequencing sample was made of naive CD8+ T cells sorted from blood. Receptors originate from a man aged 25 to 45 in good health.

The V call is TRBV27, the J call TRBJ1-5; perhaps TRBD1 as D (5 bases). This CDR3 is built from 17 residues. Germline CDR1 reads MNHEY; CDR2 reads SMNVEV (reference sequence). Trimming removed 3 bases from V and 0 bases from J, with 15 bases in between. The CDR3 region has the DNA TGTGCCAGCAGTTTTCAGGGCAGCCGCTATAGCAATCAGCCCCAGCATTTT. Residues: CASSFQGSRYSNQPQHF.

The chain uses TRBV28 and TRBJ2-1; 7 nucleotides match TRBD1. With V trimmed by 11 bases and J by 2 bases, 12 bases remained unmatched. Germline loops: CDR1 MDHEN, CDR2 SYDVKM. The CDR3 is made up of 15 amino acids. CDR3 DNA sequence: TGTGCCGGGTCGGCCCGGGACAGTCCCTACAATGAGCAGTTCTTC. It encodes CAGSARDSPYNEQFF.

V usage is TRBV4-1 and J usage is TRBJ2-5, with D possibly called TRBD1 or TRBD2 (5 bases each). The CDR3 sequence is 16 residues long. Germline CDR1 is MGHRA and CDR2 is YSYEKL. The V and J ends lost 3 bases and 2 bases respectively, with 16 bases between them. As DNA, the CDR3 is TGCGCCAGCAGCCAGCAGGGCCCCGGGGTTCAAGAGACCCAGTACTTC. Translated, it gives CASSQQGPGVQETQYF.

This clone was seen just once. The chain is built from TRBV14 and TRBJ2-7; no reliable D call. V lost 1 base, J lost 6 bases, and 10 bases lay in between. Germline CDR1 is SGHDN and CDR2 is FVKESK. The CDR3 length is 13 residues. CDR3 in DNA: TGTGCCAGCAGCCAAGTAAAGTTTCGCGAGCAGTACTTC. Amino acids: CASSQVKFREQYF. Supplemented by reference TRBV14 and TRBJ2-7, the full variable domain reads EAGVTQFPSHSVIEKGQTVTLRCDPISGHDNLYWYRRVMGKEIKFLLHFVKESKQDESGMPNNRFLAERTGGTYSTLKVQPAELEDSGVYFCASSQVKFREQYFGPGTRLTVT.

The genes are TRBV11-2 and TRBJ2-1; 7 bases align to TRBD1. The CDR3 totals 18 residues. Germline loops: CDR1 SGHAT, CDR2 FQNNGV. J was trimmed by 6 bases and V by 3 bases; bases with no gene match: 17. The CDR3 nucleotides read TGTGCCAGCAGCTTCCGCGGGTCATCCAGGGGGTTCTTCAATGAGCAGTTCTTC. Its translation is CASSFRGSSRGFFNEQFF.

The genes are TRBV28 and TRBJ1-1, with 10 bases lining up with TRBD1. CDR1 MDHEN and CDR2 SYDVKM come from the germline V gene. The CDR3 has 14 amino acids. After removal of 5 bases from V and 3 bases from J, the junction contained 3 bases not matched to a gene. The CDR3 loop is CASSDRGLHTEAFF. CDR3 in DNA: TGTGCCAGCAGTGACAGGGGGCTCCACACTGAAGCTTTCTTT.

Notes on this clone: At the DNA level, this CDR3 is encoded by other sequences in the same sample as well. The rearrangement uses TRBV6-5 and TRBJ2-3; D call uncertain. Germline CDR1 MNHEY, CDR2 SVGAGI. The CDR3 is 14 amino acids. The V and J ends lost 2 bases and 3 bases respectively, with 9 bases between them. The CDR3 loop reads CASSYGQGTDTQYF. The CDR3 region has the DNA TGTGCCAGCAGTTACGGGCAAGGTACAGATACGCAGTATTTT.

The chain carries TRBV2 and TRBJ2-2; 13 bases map to TRBD2. V lost 4 bases and J lost 6; bases outside the gene matches: 11. Germline assignment: CDR1 SNHLY and CDR2 FYNNEI. CDR3 length: 18 residues. The CDR3 here is CASSVGLAGVAFAGELFF. The CDR3 nucleotides read TGTGCCAGCAGTGTCGGACTAGCGGGAGTTGCTTTTGCCGGGGAGCTGTTTTTT.

The chain has TRBV19 and TRBJ2-5; 9 bases are a match to TRBD1. Trimming took 6 bases from V and 1 from J; bases not matched to a gene: 12. CDR3 length: 17 residues. Germline V lookup: CDR1 LNHDA, CDR2 SQIVND (reference sequence). The CDR3 DNA sequence: TGTGCCAGTAGCCCTCTATTGGACAGGGGTGTCCAAGAGACCCAGTACTTC. Translated, it gives CASSPLLDRGVQETQYF.

This chain connects TRBV7-3 to TRBJ2-5; possible D gene TRBD1, 6 bases. V shed 2 bases and J shed 2 bases, with 15 bases lying between them. The CDR3 has 16 residues. The germline gives CDR1 SGHTA, CDR2 FQGTGA. Written as DNA, the CDR3 is TGTGCCAGCAGCTTACATGGTAGGGGGATACAAGAGACCCAGTACTTC. This codes for CASSLHGRGIQETQYF.

The rearrangement joins TRBV7-6 to TRBJ2-7; D may be TRBD2 (5 bases). This CDR3 contains 15 residues. The V end lost 1 base, the J end lost 0 bases, and 10 bases lay between the germline ends. CDR1 and CDR2 from the germline V gene are SGHVS and FNYEAQ. The CDR3, as DNA: TGTGCCAGCAGCTTAGAAGCGGTGGGCTCCTACGAGCAGTACTTC. Translation gives CASSLEAVGSYEQYF.

The chain links TRBV27 to TRBJ2-3; the D is unclear. Between the trimmed V and J ends, which lost 5 bases and 4 bases, there was a span of 10 bases. Germline values: CDR1 MNHEY, CDR2 SMNVEV (reference sequence). CDR3 length: 13 residues. CDR3 in amino acids: CASSLRIADTQYF. In nucleotides, the CDR3 is TGTGCCAGCAGTCTGCGGATCGCAGATACGCAGTATTTT.

The chain has TRBV25-1 and TRBJ1-1; weak D call: TRBD1 (5 bases). V lost 9 bases and J lost 1, with 15 bases in between. Germline values: CDR1 MGHDK, CDR2 SYGVNS. This CDR3 has 14 residues. The CDR3 sequence: CASTGTTANTEAFF. The CDR3 region has the DNA TGTGCCAGTACCGGGACGACGGCGAACACTGAAGCTTTCTTT.

The chain is built from TRBV4-1 and TRBJ2-7; tentatively, D is TRBD1 (6 bases). This CDR3 spans 16 amino acids. Germline CDR1 is MGHRA and CDR2 is YSYEKL. V gave up 0 bases and J gave up 6 bases, with 18 bases separating them. DNA of the CDR3: TGCGCCAGCAGCCAAGATTTTCGGGACAACTTACTCGAGCAGTACTTC. This sequence encodes CASSQDFRDNLLEQYF.

The CDR3 sequence: CASSLGPKVSFYEQYF. The CDR3 DNA follows: TGTGCCAGCAGTTTAGGGCCTAAAGTCTCCTTCTACGAGCAGTACTTC. The chain is built from TRBV27 and TRBJ2-7; D remains unclear. CDR1 is MNHEY and CDR2 is SMNVEV in the germline V gene (reference sequence). Trimming left V 2 bases short and J 3 bases short, with 17 bases between. The CDR3 spans 16 residues.

The chain uses TRBV14 and TRBJ1-1; D might be TRBD1 (6 bases). V was cut by 3 bases and J by 7 bases, with 15 bases left in between. Germline V CDR1 and CDR2: SGHDN, FVKESK. The CDR3 extends over 14 amino acids. The chain's CDR3 is CASSHLDRPLEAFF. In nucleotides, the CDR3 is TGTGCCAGCAGCCACCTAGACAGGCCCCTTGAAGCTTTCTTT. Full variable domain (rest looked up from reference TRBV14 and TRBJ1-1): EAGVTQFPSHSVIEKGQTVTLRCDPISGHDNLYWYRRVMGKEIKFLLHFVKESKQDESGMPNNRFLAERTGGTYSTLKVQPAELEDSGVYFCASSHLDRPLEAFFGQGTRLTVV.

The rearrangement links TRBV30 to TRBJ2-2; D is ambiguous. Trimming removed 2 bases at V and 7 bases at J, with 14 bases between. The CDR3 is 14 residues long. The germline V gene encodes CDR1 GTSNPN and CDR2 SVGIG (reference sequence). CDR3 bases: TGTGCCTGGAGTTTTGTACCGACCATCGGGGAGCTGTTTTTT. Translating it yields CAWSFVPTIGELFF.

The rearrangement joins TRBV4-1 to TRBJ2-1; 10 bases map to TRBD2. Per the germline V gene, CDR1 is MGHRA and CDR2 is YSYEKL. This CDR3 is built from 16 residues. V lost 2 bases and J lost 4; bases outside the gene matches: 5. Here the CDR3 reads CASSQQGLAAYNEQFF. In DNA, the CDR3 is TGCGCCAGCAGCCAACAAGGACTAGCGGCATACAATGAGCAGTTCTTC.

The J gene is TRBJ2-7, the V gene TRBV28; 7 nucleotides align to TRBD2. Germline V gives CDR1 MDHEN, CDR2 SYDVKM. Trimming removed 2 bases from V and 2 bases from J; junction bases left unmatched: 3. The CDR3 contains 14 residues. Here the CDR3 DNA reads TGTGCCAGCAGTTTAACGGGAGGCCCCTACGAGCAGTACTTC. It yields the protein CASSLTGGPYEQYF.

The rearrangement uses TRBV29-1 and TRBJ1-2; a possible D gene is TRBD1 (5 bases). The CDR3 length is 14 residues. V lost 4 bases and J lost 1, with 13 bases in between. The germline V gene encodes CDR1 SQVTM and CDR2 ANQGSEA. This CDR3 reads CSVGRVGGNYGYTF. For the CDR3, the DNA is TGCAGCGTTGGACGGGTGGGGGGTAACTATGGCTACACCTTC.

As to this clone: The sample carries other DNA sequences with the same CDR3. This sequence joins TRBV27 and TRBJ1-5; weak D call: TRBD1 (5 bases). This CDR3 is 14 amino acids long. V was trimmed by 1 base and J by 4 bases, leaving 8 bases between them. Germline V gives CDR1 MNHEY, CDR2 SMNVEV (reference sequence). The CDR3 is CASSLLGTNQPQHF. The CDR3, as DNA: TGTGCCAGCAGTTTATTGGGGACGAATCAGCCCCAGCATTTT.

The chain has TRBV19 and TRBJ1-3, with unresolved D. CDR3 length: 15 residues. The germline V gene encodes CDR1 LNHDA and CDR2 SQIVND (reference sequence). V shed 7 bases and J shed 0 bases, with 13 bases lying between them. The CDR3 sequence is CASTPTSYSGNTIYF. CDR3 nucleotide sequence: TGTGCCAGTACCCCGACATCTTACTCTGGAAACACCATATATTTT.

The chain couples TRBV9 to TRBJ2-7; a weak D match, TRBD1 (6 bases). This CDR3 is built from 16 residues. V gave up 0 bases and J gave up 5 bases, with 18 bases separating them. Germline CDR1 SGDLS, CDR2 YYNGEE. The CDR3 DNA is TGTGCCAGCAGCGTAGCTCCAACCGGGACACCTCACGAGCAGTACTTC. As protein: CASSVAPTGTPHEQYF.

The V and J genes are TRBV28 and TRBJ2-7; 13 positions match TRBD2. With 5 bases clipped from V and 2 bases from J, the junction kept 6 bases outside the gene matches. Looked up from germline, CDR1 is MDHEN and CDR2 is SYDVKM. The CDR3 is 16 residues long. CDR3 amino acids: CASSLRTSGRPYEQYF. CDR3 coding DNA: TGTGCCAGCAGTCTCCGGACTAGCGGGAGACCCTACGAGCAGTACTTC.

For the CDR3, the DNA is TGTGCCAGCTTGGGGTGGGCAGAAGCTTTCTTT. This translates into CASLGWAEAFF. The rearrangement uses TRBV2 and TRBJ1-1; no firm D call. The CDR3 has 11 residues. Germline V CDR1 and CDR2: SNHLY, FYNNEI. V was cut by 8 bases and J by 8 bases, with 12 bases left in between.

The chain recombines TRBV28 with TRBJ2-4, with 8 bases identical to TRBD1. The CDR3 has 16 residues. Germline CDR1 is MDHEN and CDR2 is SYDVKM. J gave up 0 bases and V 2 bases, and 3 bases lay outside the gene matches. The CDR3 nucleotides are TGTGCCAGCAGTTTACCAGGGGGCGCAGCCAAAAACATTCAGTACTTC. It codes for CASSLPGGAAKNIQYF.

V and J are TRBV11-2 and TRBJ2-5; D is possibly TRBD1 (6 bases). The germline V and J ends were trimmed by 5 bases and 5 bases, with 15 bases remaining between them. Germline-derived CDR1 and CDR2 are SGHAT and FQNNGV. CDR3 length equals 14 residues. The CDR3 here is CASSETGFQETQYF. The CDR3 coding sequence is TGTGCCAGCAGCGAAACAGGGTTCCAGGAGACCCAGTACTTC.

V usage is TRBV16 and J usage is TRBJ2-1, with 7 bases matching TRBD2. Per the germline V gene, CDR1 is KGHSY and CDR2 is FQNENV. CDR3 size: 18 residues. Germline trimming cut 2 bases from V and 5 bases from J; bases unmatched to any gene: 15. DNA of the CDR3: TGTGCCAGCAGCCAAGTATCAGTGGGTCTAGCGGAAAACAATGAGCAGTTCTTC. Encoded protein: CASSQVSVGLAENNEQFF.

The V gene is TRBV7-9, the J gene TRBJ2-7, with 13 bases matching TRBD2. The CDR3 extends over 16 amino acids. CDR1 SEHNR and CDR2 FQNEAQ come from the germline V gene (reference sequence). The junction had 9 bases not matched to a gene; V was cut back by 6 bases and J by 4 bases. In nucleotides, the CDR3 is TGTGCCAGCAGTCAACCCTGGACTAGCGGGAGTTACGAGCAGTACTTC. It encodes CASSQPWTSGSYEQYF.

The chain combines TRBV11-2 with TRBJ2-3, with D perhaps TRBD2 (6 bases). Trimming removed 5 bases from V and 3 bases from J, with 18 bases in between. Germline CDR1 and CDR2: SGHAT and FQNNGV. The CDR3 runs 16 residues. For the CDR3, the DNA is TGTGCCAGCAGCGCTCTTGTGCGGGACTCTACAGATACGCAGTATTTT. Translating it yields CASSALVRDSTDTQYF.